The 22 T cell receptor beta chains below all came from one sample that was sequenced in a study of T cell responses to AZD1222 COVID-19 vaccine. Here immunoSEQ multiplex PCR was the method, and the copy in TCRdb shows in-frame clones only, minus some. The table includes over 150,000 clones, around nine tenths detected once. The starting material was peripheral blood, obtained 28 days after the second AZD1222 dose. The origin of the receptors is an adult who received the AZD1222 COVID-19 vaccine.

The chain combines TRBV7-2 with TRBJ1-5; possible D gene TRBD1, 5 bases. This CDR3 contains 18 residues. V shed 2 bases and J shed 5 bases, with 22 bases lying between them. CDR1 and CDR2 (germline): SGHTA, FQGNSA. The CDR3 nucleotides read TGTGCCAGCAGCTTATATCAGGGAGGGCTAAAACTGGATCAGCCCCAGCATTTT. This translates into CASSLYQGGLKLDQPQHF.

The rearrangement links TRBV20-1 to TRBJ1-2; D is perhaps TRBD1 (5 bases). There are 16 residues in the CDR3. Trimming cost V 3 bases and J 1 base, with 18 bases left between them. Germline lookup yields CDR1 DFQATT and CDR2 SNEGSKA (reference sequence). The CDR3 is CSASLYYKGHNYGYTF. The CDR3 DNA is TGCAGTGCTAGTCTCTATTACAAAGGACATAACTATGGCTACACCTTC.

This chain links TRBV7-7 with TRBJ1-1; 8 bases match TRBD1. With V trimmed by 8 bases and J by 1 base, 3 bases remained unmatched. CDR1 SSHAT and CDR2 FNYEAQ come from the germline V gene (reference sequence). The CDR3 totals 13 residues. The CDR3 DNA sequence: TGTGCCAGCTCGCAGGGGGCGAACACTGAAGCTTTCTTT. Residues: CASSQGANTEAFF.

The chain carries TRBV19 and TRBJ2-1, with a weak D call TRBD2 (6 bases). Deletions cut 7 bases from V and 7 bases from J, with 14 bases between. Germline lookup yields CDR1 LNHDA and CDR2 SQIVND (reference sequence). The CDR3 has 13 amino acids. CDR3 protein: CASIGLAKNEQFF. CDR3 nucleotides: TGTGCCAGTATAGGGCTAGCGAAAAATGAGCAGTTCTTC.

The V call is TRBV7-9, the J call TRBJ1-1, with TRBD1 as a possible D gene (5 bases). This CDR3 comprises 15 residues. Germline V CDR1 and CDR2: SEHNR, FQNEAQ (reference sequence). V lost 6 bases and J 1 base, leaving 15 bases between the germline ends. In DNA form, the CDR3 reads TGTGCCAGCAGGCCAGGGTTGGAGACGAACACTGAAGCTTTCTTT. Translated, it gives CASRPGLETNTEAFF.

The chain recombines TRBV30 with TRBJ1-2, with D hard to call. Deletions cut 1 base from V and 13 bases from J, with 19 bases between. Per the germline V gene, CDR1 is GTSNPN and CDR2 is SVGIG (reference sequence). The CDR3 is 13 residues long. CDR3 protein: CAWSGLTGKAVTF. DNA of the CDR3: TGTGCCTGGAGTGGACTGACTGGTAAGGCTGTCACCTTC.

The chain employs TRBV6-5 and TRBJ1-6; 10 positions match TRBD1. The germline CDR1 and CDR2 sequences are MNHEY and SVGAGI. The CDR3 has 14 amino acids. Germline trimming cut 2 bases from V and 11 bases from J; bases unmatched to any gene: 3. The CDR3 region has the DNA TGTGCCAGCAGTTACGCCGGACAGGGGGCACCCCTCCACTTT. It is translated as CASSYAGQGAPLHF.

The rearrangement links TRBV4-2 to TRBJ2-4; unclear D gene. Trimming pared 0 bases from V and 0 bases from J, leaving 12 bases between. Germline V gene sequence: CDR1 LGHNA, CDR2 YNFKEQ. The CDR3 covers 17 residues. CDR3 sequence (DNA): TGTGCCAGCAGCCAAGATACGGCTGGAGTAGCCAAAAACATTCAGTACTTC. It yields the protein CASSQDTAGVAKNIQYF.

The CDR3 DNA is TGTGCCAGTAGTATAGCGGACGACAGTAACTATGGCTACACCTTC. It is translated as CASSIADDSNYGYTF. The V and J genes are TRBV19 and TRBJ1-2, with D possibly matching TRBD1 (5 bases). CDR3 size: 15 residues. Trimming took off 1 base at V and 1 base at J, with 10 bases between the two ends. CDR1 and CDR2 from the germline V gene are LNHDA and SQIVND (reference sequence).

As for this clone: Compared with germline, one end of the junction differs, possibly owing to a read error. J is TRBJ1-3 and V is TRBV12-3 or TRBV12-4; D gene unclear. CDR3 length: 11 amino acids. CDR3 DNA sequence: TGTGCCAGCAGTCACGACCAATCTGGAAATTTT. The encoded protein is CASSHDQSGNF.

Concerning this clone: Germline is not matched at one junction end, which may reflect a read error. V is TRBV9 and J is TRBJ2-3; tentatively, D is TRBD1 (6 bases). Germline CDR1 is SGDLS and CDR2 is YYNGEE. This CDR3 spans 15 amino acids. DNA for the CDR3: TGTGCCAGCACCGTAGGGGGTAGCAGGGGAGATACGCAGTATTTT. Its translation: CASTVGGSRGDTQYF.

The rearrangement links TRBV10-1 to TRBJ2-2, with D hard to call. The length of the CDR3 is 13 residues. Germline V gene sequence: CDR1 WNHNN, CDR2 SYGVQD (reference sequence). Trimming cost V 4 bases and J 4 bases, with 7 bases left between them. The CDR3, as DNA: TGCGCCAGCAGTGGGAGCCTCACCGGGGAGCTGTTTTTT. The encoded protein is CASSGSLTGELFF.

The genes are TRBV5-6 and TRBJ2-6, with 10 bases lining up with TRBD1. J was trimmed by 4 bases and V by 0 bases; bases with no gene match: 4. The CDR3 contains 17 residues. Germline loops: CDR1 SGHDT, CDR2 YYEEEE. The CDR3 coding sequence is TGTGCCAGCAGCTTGGGGGACAGGGGACCCGGGGCCAACGTCCTGACTTTC. Its protein product is CASSLGDRGPGANVLTF.

This clone has just one count. This sequence joins TRBV4-2 and TRBJ1-6, with D maybe TRBD1 (5 bases). Per the germline V gene, CDR1 is LGHNA and CDR2 is YNFKEQ. V was pared by 4 bases and J by 0 bases, with 13 bases between. The CDR3 covers 17 residues. CDR3 loop: CASSPISGSSYNSPLHF. As DNA, the CDR3 is TGTGCCAGCAGCCCCATATCAGGGAGCTCCTATAATTCACCCCTCCACTTT.

The gene calls are TRBV30 and TRBJ1-1; maybe TRBD1 (5 bases). The ends were cut back, 0 bases at V and 10 bases at J, with 18 bases in the middle. The CDR3 contains 14 residues. The germline V gene has CDR1 GTSNPN and CDR2 SVGIG (reference sequence). CDR3 amino acids: CAWSVPGTGRRAFF. The CDR3 bases are TGTGCCTGGAGTGTACCCGGGACCGGGAGGAGAGCTTTCTTT.

The chain has TRBV5-4 and TRBJ1-2, with a possible D match to TRBD1 (6 bases). V was trimmed by 5 bases and J by 2 bases, leaving 13 bases between them. This CDR3 is built from 14 residues. Germline assignment: CDR1 SGHNT and CDR2 YYREEE (reference sequence). In nucleotides, the CDR3 is TGTGCCAGCAGAAGGCAGGACAGCAACTATGGCTACACCTTC. This sequence encodes CASRRQDSNYGYTF.

The rearrangement uses TRBV7-9 and TRBJ2-1, with D tentatively TRBD1 or TRBD2 (5 bases each). The CDR3 has 13 amino acids. V was clipped by 1 base and J by 9 bases, with 10 bases between them. Germline CDR1 reads SEHNR; CDR2 reads FQNEAQ (reference sequence). CDR3 region: CASSLVGTTEQFF. The CDR3 DNA reads TGTGCCAGCAGCTTAGTGGGGACGACTGAGCAGTTCTTC.

V gene TRBV18 combines with J gene TRBJ1-4; D not certain. This CDR3 is 13 amino acids long. The V end was cut by 1 base, the J end by 5 bases, with 5 bases between. Per germline, CDR1 KGHSH and CDR2 LQKENI. CDR3 coding DNA: TGTGCCAGCTCACCACGAGAAAATGAAAAACTGTTTTTT. Protein: CASSPRENEKLFF.

J is TRBJ2-4 and V is TRBV4-2, with unresolved D. The CDR3 extends over 14 amino acids. V lost 4 bases and J 9 bases, leaving 16 bases between the germline ends. Germline V lookup: CDR1 LGHNA, CDR2 YNFKEQ. The chain's CDR3 is CASSPPSETGIQYF. CDR3 nucleotides: TGTGCCAGCAGCCCCCCCAGCGAGACGGGCATTCAGTACTTC.

V and J are TRBV11-2 and TRBJ2-7, with 9 nucleotides matching TRBD2. Germline V lookup: CDR1 SGHAT, CDR2 FQNNGV. Trimming cost V 5 bases and J 0 bases; bases outside gene matches: 8. The CDR3 is 16 amino acids. CDR3 nucleotides: TGTGCCAGCAGCCCGACTAGCGGATTAAGCTCCTACGAGCAGTACTTC. Translating it yields CASSPTSGLSSYEQYF.

This rearrangement joins TRBV6-6 to TRBJ2-1, with unresolved D. Germline CDR1 and CDR2: MNHNY and SVGAGI (reference sequence). V dropped 0 bases and J dropped 10 bases, with 10 bases sitting between them. There are 13 residues in the CDR3. CDR3 DNA: TGTGCCAGCAGTTACTCGACTGGCGCGGAGCAGTTCTTC. Its translation is CASSYSTGAEQFF.

The chain is built from TRBV19 and TRBJ2-7; 7 nucleotides match TRBD1. From germline, CDR1 is LNHDA and CDR2 SQIVND (reference sequence). This CDR3 has 14 amino acids. The ends lost 7 bases at V and 6 bases at J; junction bases unmatched: 12. The CDR3 region is CASTLDRWSGEQYF. For the CDR3, the DNA is TGTGCCAGTACCCTGGACAGGTGGTCGGGCGAGCAGTACTTC.